Listed below are T cell receptor beta chains from one sample, sequenced in a study of blood T cell repertoires in COVID-19. Clones were sequenced by immunoSEQ multiplex PCR, and TCRdb holds only the in-frame ones, with some missing. The sample shows fewer than 250,000 clones, 84% of them seen only once. The material sequenced was peripheral blood. The receptors originated from a woman aged 80 or over with COVID-19, enrolled during active disease. Each CDR3 is given with its conserved first and last residue. A D gene is named only where the DNA matches it firmly. Only some rows state a clone size, as once, few, many or a class for expanded clones.

d_call,cdr3_length,j_call,v_call,clone_size,cdr3_nt,cdr3_aa
.,14,TRBJ1-1,TRBV2,.,TGTGCCAGCAGTGCCCAGGGGAGCGGCACTGAAGCTTTCTTT,CASSAQGSGTEAFF
TRBD1,15,TRBJ1-4,TRBV28,few,TGTGCCACCACGCAGAACCGGGACAGGGGCCTCAAACTGTTTTTT,CATTQNRDRGLKLFF
TRBD1,16,TRBJ2-7,TRBV6-6,.,TGTGCCAGCAGCAACGGTGGGACAGGGGCCTCCTACGAGCAGTACTTC,CASSNGGTGASYEQYF
TRBD1,15,TRBJ1-6,TRBV18,.,TGTGCCAGCTCACCAATTCAGGGACAGGGATCACCCCTCCACTTT,CASSPIQGQGSPLHF
.,17,TRBJ2-5,TRBV5-1,.,TGCGCCAGCAGCTTGACGACTACCCGCGGCCGGGGATGGACCCAGTACTTC,CASSLTTTRGRGWTQYF
TRBD2,13,TRBJ2-5,TRBV28,once,TGTGCCAGCAGTTTGGGAGGGCGAGAGACCCAGTACTTC,CASSLGGRETQYF
.,11,TRBJ1-2,TRBV12-3/TRBV12-4,.,TGTGCCAGCAGTGCAGGGTACGGCTACACCTTC,CASSAGYGYTF
TRBD2,16,TRBJ2-7,TRBV7-9,few,TGTGCCAGCAGCGCCGATAGCGGGGCTTACTCCTACGAGCAGTACTTC,CASSADSGAYSYEQYF
TRBD1,15,TRBJ1-2,TRBV10-3,.,TGTGCCATCAGTGAGTCGGACAGGGGAAGATATGGCTACACCTTC,CAISESDRGRYGYTF
.,13,TRBJ2-2,TRBV7-3,.,TGTGCCAGCAGCCCGGACAGCACCGGGGAGCTGTTTTTT,CASSPDSTGELFF
.,15,TRBJ1-3,TRBV19,.,TGTGCCAGTATCAACGAGGGTCTCTCTGGAAACACCATATATTTT,CASINEGLSGNTIYF
TRBD1,15,TRBJ2-1,TRBV11-2,.,TGTGCCAGCAGCCGCACAGGGGGGCCCTACAATGAGCAGTTCTTC,CASSRTGGPYNEQFF
.,16,TRBJ2-3,TRBV19,.,TGTGCCAGTAGTATTAGTCAGCGGATTAGCACAGATACGCAGTATTTT,CASSISQRISTDTQYF